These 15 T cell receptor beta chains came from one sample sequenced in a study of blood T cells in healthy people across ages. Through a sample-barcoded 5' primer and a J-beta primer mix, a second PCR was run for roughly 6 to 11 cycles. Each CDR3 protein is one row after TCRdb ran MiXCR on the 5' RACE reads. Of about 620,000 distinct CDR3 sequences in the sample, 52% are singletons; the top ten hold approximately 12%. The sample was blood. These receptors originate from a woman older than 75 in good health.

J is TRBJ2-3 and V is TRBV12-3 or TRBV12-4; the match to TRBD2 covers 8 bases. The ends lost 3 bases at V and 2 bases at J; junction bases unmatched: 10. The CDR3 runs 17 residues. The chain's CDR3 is CASSLLKRGTSTDTQYF. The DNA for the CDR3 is TGTGCCAGCAGTTTGCTGAAGCGGGGGACCTCCACAGATACGCAGTATTTT.

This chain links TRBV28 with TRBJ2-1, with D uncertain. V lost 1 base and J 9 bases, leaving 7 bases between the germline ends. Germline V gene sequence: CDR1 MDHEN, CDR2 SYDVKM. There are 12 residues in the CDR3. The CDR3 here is CASSLSEVEQFF. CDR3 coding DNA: TGTGCCAGCAGTTTATCAGAAGTTGAGCAGTTCTTC. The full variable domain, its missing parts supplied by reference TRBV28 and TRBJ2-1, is DVKVTQSSRYLVKRTGEKVFLECVQDMDHENMFWYRQDPGLGLRLIYFSYDVKMKEKGDIPEGYSVSREKKERFSLILESASTNQTSMYLCASSLSEVEQFFGPGTRLTVL.

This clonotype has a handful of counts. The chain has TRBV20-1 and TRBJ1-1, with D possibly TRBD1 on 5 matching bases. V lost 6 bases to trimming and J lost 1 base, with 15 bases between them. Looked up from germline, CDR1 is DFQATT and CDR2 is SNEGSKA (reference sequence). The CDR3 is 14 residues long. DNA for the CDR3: TGCAGTGCCCCCCGAGGAGGGGAGAACACTGAAGCTTTCTTT. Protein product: CSAPRGGENTEAFF.

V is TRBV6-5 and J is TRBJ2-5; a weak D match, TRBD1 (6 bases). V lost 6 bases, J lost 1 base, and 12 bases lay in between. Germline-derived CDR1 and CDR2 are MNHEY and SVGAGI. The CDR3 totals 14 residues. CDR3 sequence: CASRRGFLQETQYF. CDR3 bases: TGTGCCAGCAGAAGGGGGTTCCTCCAAGAGACCCAGTACTTC.

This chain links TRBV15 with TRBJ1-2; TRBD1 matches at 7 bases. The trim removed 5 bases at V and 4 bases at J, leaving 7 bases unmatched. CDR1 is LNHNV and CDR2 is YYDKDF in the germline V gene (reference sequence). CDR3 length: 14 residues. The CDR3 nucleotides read TGTGCCACCAGCCGGACGACAGGGAGCTATGGCTACACCTTC. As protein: CATSRTTGSYGYTF.

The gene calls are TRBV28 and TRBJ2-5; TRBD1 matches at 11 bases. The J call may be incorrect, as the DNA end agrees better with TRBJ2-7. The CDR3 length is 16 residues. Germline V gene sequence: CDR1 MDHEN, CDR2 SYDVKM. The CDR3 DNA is TGTGCCAGCAGACAACCGGGACAGGGGGTAACCTACGAGCAGTACTTC. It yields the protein CASRQPGQGVTYEQYF.

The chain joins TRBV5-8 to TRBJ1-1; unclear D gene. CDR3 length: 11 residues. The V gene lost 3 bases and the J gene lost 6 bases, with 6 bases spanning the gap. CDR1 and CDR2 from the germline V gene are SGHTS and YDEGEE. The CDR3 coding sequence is TGTGCCAGCAGCTACCGACCTGAAGCTTTCTTT. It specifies CASSYRPEAFF.

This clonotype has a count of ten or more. The CDR3 spells CSVAPATQYF. CDR3 in DNA: TGCAGCGTGGCCCCCGCGACCCAGTACTTC. This chain connects TRBV29-1 to TRBJ2-5; D not certain. This CDR3 has 10 amino acids. Trimming cost V 6 bases and J 7 bases, with 9 bases left between them. Germline V gene data show CDR1 as SQVTM and CDR2 as ANQGSEA.

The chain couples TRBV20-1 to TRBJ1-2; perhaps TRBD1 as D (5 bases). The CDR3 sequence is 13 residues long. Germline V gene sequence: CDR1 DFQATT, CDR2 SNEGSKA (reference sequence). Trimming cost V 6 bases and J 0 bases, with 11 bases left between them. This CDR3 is CSAWGFANYGYTF. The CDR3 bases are TGCAGTGCCTGGGGCTTCGCTAACTATGGCTACACCTTC.

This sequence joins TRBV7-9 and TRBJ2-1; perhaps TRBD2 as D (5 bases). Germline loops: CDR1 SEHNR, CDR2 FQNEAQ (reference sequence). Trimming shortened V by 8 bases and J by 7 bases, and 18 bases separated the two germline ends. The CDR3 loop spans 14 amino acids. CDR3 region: CASFFSGSGNEQFF. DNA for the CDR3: TGTGCCAGCTTTTTCTCGGGTTCGGGGAATGAGCAGTTCTTC.

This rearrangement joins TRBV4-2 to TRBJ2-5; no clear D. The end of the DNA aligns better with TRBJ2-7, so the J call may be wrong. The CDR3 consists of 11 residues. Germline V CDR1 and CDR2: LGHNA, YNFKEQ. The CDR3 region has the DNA TGTGCCCGCCCAGGTAGGGACGAGCAGTACTTC. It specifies CARPGRDEQYF.

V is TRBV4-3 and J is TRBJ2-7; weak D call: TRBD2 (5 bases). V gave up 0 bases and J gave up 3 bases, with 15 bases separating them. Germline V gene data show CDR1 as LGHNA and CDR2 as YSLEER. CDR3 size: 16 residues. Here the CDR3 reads CASSQDSETIYYEQYF. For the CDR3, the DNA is TGCGCCAGCAGCCAAGATTCAGAGACTATCTACTACGAGCAGTACTTC.

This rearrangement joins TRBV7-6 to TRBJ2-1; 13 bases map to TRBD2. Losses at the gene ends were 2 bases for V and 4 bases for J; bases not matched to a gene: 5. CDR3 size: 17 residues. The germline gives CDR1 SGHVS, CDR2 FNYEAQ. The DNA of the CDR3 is TGTGCCAGCAGCTTAAGACTAGCGGGGGGCTTATACAATGAGCAGTTCTTC. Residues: CASSLRLAGGLYNEQFF. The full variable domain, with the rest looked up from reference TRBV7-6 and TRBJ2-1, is GAGVSQSPRYKVTKRGQDVALRCDPISGHVSLYWYRQALGQGPEFLTYFNYEAQQDKSGLPNDRFSAERPEGSISTLTIQRTEQRDSAMYRCASSLRLAGGLYNEQFFGPGTRLTVL.

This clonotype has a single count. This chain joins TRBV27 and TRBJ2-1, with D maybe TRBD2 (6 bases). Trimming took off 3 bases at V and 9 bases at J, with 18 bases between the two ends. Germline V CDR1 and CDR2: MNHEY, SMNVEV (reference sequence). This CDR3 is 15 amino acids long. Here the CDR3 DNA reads TGTGCCAGCAGTTTTGGGGTCCCGGGGGATTTTGAGCAGTTCTTC. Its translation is CASSFGVPGDFEQFF.

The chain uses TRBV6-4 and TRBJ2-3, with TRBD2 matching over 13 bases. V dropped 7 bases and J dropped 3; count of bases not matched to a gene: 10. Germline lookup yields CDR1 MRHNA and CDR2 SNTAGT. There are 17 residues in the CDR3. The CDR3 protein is CASNRLAGGPGTDTQYF. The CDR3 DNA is TGTGCCAGCAACAGACTAGCGGGGGGCCCGGGGACAGATACGCAGTATTTT.